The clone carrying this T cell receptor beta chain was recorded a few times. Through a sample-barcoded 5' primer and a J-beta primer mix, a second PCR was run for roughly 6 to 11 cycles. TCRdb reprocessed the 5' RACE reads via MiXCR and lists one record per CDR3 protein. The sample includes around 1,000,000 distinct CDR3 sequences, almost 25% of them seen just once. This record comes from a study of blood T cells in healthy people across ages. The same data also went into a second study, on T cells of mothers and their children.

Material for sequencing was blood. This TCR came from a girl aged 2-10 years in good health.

In DNA form, the CDR3 reads TGTGCCAGCAGTTACCGGAGGGGAAGGGAAAAACTGTTTTTT. Its protein product is CASSYRRGREKLFF. The chain recombines TRBV6-5 with TRBJ1-4; the D gene is possibly TRBD1 (5 bases). V lost 2 bases, J lost 8 bases, and 12 bases lay in between. The germline gives CDR1 MNHEY, CDR2 SVGAGI. The CDR3 loop spans 14 amino acids.